The rows below give T cell receptor beta chains drawn from one sample of a study of cytomegalovirus exposure and HLA in healthy donors. Repertoires were generated with immunoSEQ multiplex PCR, while TCRdb's copy carries only in-frame clones and drops some. The data hold fewer than 350,000 clones, with about 90% observed a single time. Source material: PBMCs. Receptor source: a woman between 18 and 30 years old in good health and CMV-seronegative. Both conserved end residues are part of each CDR3. The D gene is left open where the match is weak. Size is omitted from some rows. Given values are once, few, many or a class for expanded clones.

j_gene: TRBJ2-2; v_gene: TRBV30; abundance: once; d_gene: .; CDR3aa: CAWSGVGQGNAGELFF; CDR3nt: TGTGCCTGGAGCGGAGTCGGGCAGGGCAATGCCGGGGAGCTGTTTTTT
j_gene: TRBJ2-2; v_gene: TRBV9; abundance: .; d_gene: TRBD2; CDR3aa: CASSPQLGLAGGNTGELFF; CDR3nt: TGTGCCAGCAGCCCTCAGTTGGGGCTAGCGGGGGGAAACACCGGGGAGCTGTTTTTT
j_gene: TRBJ2-1; v_gene: TRBV9; abundance: .; d_gene: TRBD1; CDR3aa: CASSARDRGLGEQFF; CDR3nt: TGTGCCAGCAGCGCCCGGGACAGGGGTTTGGGTGAGCAGTTCTTC
j_gene: TRBJ1-6; v_gene: TRBV29-1; abundance: .; d_gene: .; CDR3aa: CSVVIGRPSIRRGYGDVRSPLHF; CDR3nt: TGCAGCGTTGTGATAGGTCGCCCCTCGATCCGCAGGGGCTATGGAGACGTCAGGTCACCCCTCCACTTT
j_gene: TRBJ2-1; v_gene: TRBV7-2; abundance: .; d_gene: .; CDR3aa: CASSRDNEQFF; CDR3nt: TGTGCCAGCAGCAGAGATAATGAGCAGTTCTTC
j_gene: TRBJ1-4; v_gene: TRBV7-9; abundance: once; d_gene: .; CDR3aa: CASSPLKTNEKLFF; CDR3nt: TGTGCCAGCAGCCCCTTAAAAACTAATGAAAAACTGTTTTTT
j_gene: TRBJ1-1; v_gene: TRBV5-6; abundance: few; d_gene: .; CDR3aa: CASSLGSGGGAFF; CDR3nt: TGTGCCAGCAGCTTGGGAAGCGGTGGCGGAGCTTTCTTT
j_gene: TRBJ1-4; v_gene: TRBV9; abundance: .; d_gene: TRBD1; CDR3aa: CASSGQGNEKLFF; CDR3nt: TGTGCCAGCAGCGGACAGGGAAATGAAAAACTGTTTTTT
j_gene: TRBJ1-2; v_gene: TRBV6-6; abundance: .; d_gene: .; CDR3aa: CASSYLAGPYGYTF; CDR3nt: TGTGCCAGCAGTTACTTGGCAGGGCCCTATGGCTACACCTTC
j_gene: TRBJ2-1; v_gene: TRBV7-8; abundance: .; d_gene: TRBD2; CDR3aa: CASSLGRAGGPGEQFF; CDR3nt: TGTGCCAGCAGCTTAGGTCGAGCGGGGGGGCCGGGTGAGCAGTTCTTC
j_gene: TRBJ1-4; v_gene: TRBV27; abundance: .; d_gene: .; CDR3aa: CASSVTPTPINEKLFF; CDR3nt: TGTGCCAGCAGTGTAACCCCGACACCTATTAATGAAAAACTGTTTTTT
j_gene: TRBJ2-7; v_gene: TRBV6-5; abundance: .; d_gene: .; CDR3aa: CASRAPAYEQYF; CDR3nt: TGTGCCAGCAGGGCCCCTGCCTACGAGCAGTACTTC
j_gene: TRBJ2-7; v_gene: TRBV5-1; abundance: .; d_gene: TRBD1; CDR3aa: CASTLIPGQGLFEQYF; CDR3nt: TGCGCCAGCACCCTAATCCCGGGACAGGGGTTATTCGAGCAGTACTTC
j_gene: TRBJ2-2; v_gene: TRBV7-6; abundance: .; d_gene: TRBD2; CDR3aa: CASSWTSGGRGTGELFF; CDR3nt: TGTGCCAGCAGTTGGACTAGCGGGGGGCGCGGCACCGGGGAGCTGTTTTTT
j_gene: TRBJ1-2; v_gene: TRBV5-1; abundance: .; d_gene: TRBD1; CDR3aa: CASSLNPDRGDYGYTF; CDR3nt: TGCGCCAGCAGCTTGAACCCCGACAGGGGGGACTATGGCTACACCTTC
j_gene: TRBJ1-5; v_gene: TRBV2; abundance: .; d_gene: TRBD1; CDR3aa: CASSEGGTGYLQPQHF; CDR3nt: TGTGCCAGCAGTGAAGGTGGGACAGGGTATTTGCAGCCCCAGCATTTT
j_gene: TRBJ1-1; v_gene: TRBV2; abundance: .; d_gene: .; CDR3aa: CASSENTGFLAAFF; CDR3nt: TGTGCCAGCAGCGAGAACACAGGGTTTCTTGCGGCTTTCTTT
j_gene: TRBJ2-7; v_gene: TRBV4-1; abundance: .; d_gene: TRBD2; CDR3aa: CASSQIAGGVSYEQYF; CDR3nt: TGCGCCAGCAGCCAAATCGCGGGGGGGGTCTCCTACGAGCAGTACTTC
j_gene: TRBJ2-7; v_gene: TRBV7-8; abundance: .; d_gene: .; CDR3aa: CASSLGHNYEQYF; CDR3nt: TGTGCCAGCAGCTTAGGGCACAACTACGAGCAGTACTTC
j_gene: TRBJ1-1; v_gene: TRBV5-1; abundance: .; d_gene: TRBD1; CDR3aa: CASSKDRGNTEAFF; CDR3nt: TGCGCCAGCAGCAAGGACAGGGGGAACACTGAAGCTTTCTTT
j_gene: TRBJ2-5; v_gene: TRBV4-2; abundance: .; d_gene: .; CDR3aa: CASTQTAPAILQETQYF; CDR3nt: TGTGCCAGCACCCAGACAGCCCCAGCGATACTTCAAGAGACCCAGTACTTC
j_gene: TRBJ2-2; v_gene: TRBV2; abundance: .; d_gene: TRBD2; CDR3aa: CASRAGLSNTGELFF; CDR3nt: TGTGCCAGCAGGGCGGGACTATCCAACACCGGGGAGCTGTTTTTT
j_gene: TRBJ2-2; v_gene: TRBV2; abundance: .; d_gene: TRBD2; CDR3aa: CASSEALRRGGRNTGELFF; CDR3nt: TGTGCCAGCAGTGAAGCGCTTAGGCGGGGGGGACGTAACACCGGGGAGCTGTTTTTT
j_gene: TRBJ1-6; v_gene: TRBV5-1; abundance: .; d_gene: TRBD1; CDR3aa: CASSSRDRGNAPLHF; CDR3nt: TGCGCCAGCAGCTCAAGGGACAGGGGGAACGCACCCCTCCACTTT
j_gene: TRBJ2-2; v_gene: TRBV7-9; abundance: .; d_gene: .; CDR3aa: CASSSYRPLNTGELFF; CDR3nt: TGTGCCAGCAGCTCTTACAGGCCCCTTAACACCGGGGAGCTGTTTTTT
j_gene: TRBJ2-2; v_gene: TRBV7-8; abundance: .; d_gene: .; CDR3aa: CASSLFRSAGFTGELFF; CDR3nt: TGTGCCAGCAGCTTATTTCGGTCCGCAGGGTTCACCGGGGAGCTGTTTTTT
j_gene: TRBJ2-5; v_gene: TRBV6-5; abundance: .; d_gene: .; CDR3aa: CASSYSDRGWAQYF; CDR3nt: TGTGCCAGCAGTTACTCGGATAGGGGCTGGGCCCAGTACTTC
j_gene: TRBJ2-1; v_gene: TRBV6-6; abundance: .; d_gene: .; CDR3aa: CASSYSRVAANGQFF; CDR3nt: TGTGCCAGCAGTTACTCGAGGGTAGCGGCCAATGGGCAGTTCTTC
j_gene: TRBJ1-1; v_gene: TRBV6-6; abundance: few; d_gene: TRBD1; CDR3aa: CASSPLDRADTEAFF; CDR3nt: TGTGCCAGCAGTCCCCTCGACAGGGCAGACACTGAAGCTTTCTTT
j_gene: TRBJ2-7; v_gene: TRBV5-1; abundance: .; d_gene: .; CDR3aa: CASSLAPTYEQYF; CDR3nt: TGCGCCAGCAGCTTGGCCCCAACCTACGAGCAGTACTTC
j_gene: TRBJ2-5; v_gene: TRBV18; abundance: .; d_gene: .; CDR3aa: CASSPMESNRGETQYF; CDR3nt: TGTGCCAGCTCACCAATGGAGTCGAATAGGGGAGAGACCCAGTACTTC
j_gene: TRBJ1-5; v_gene: TRBV19; abundance: .; d_gene: .; CDR3aa: CASSIDQAGWRPQHF; CDR3nt: TGTGCCAGTAGTATAGATCAGGCAGGGTGGCGGCCCCAGCATTTT
j_gene: TRBJ1-3; v_gene: TRBV6-5; abundance: .; d_gene: .; CDR3aa: CASRTTVSSGNTIYF; CDR3nt: TGTGCCAGCAGAACGACAGTATCCTCTGGAAACACCATATATTTT
j_gene: TRBJ1-6; v_gene: TRBV6-5; abundance: .; d_gene: TRBD1; CDR3aa: CATQRIGTGGSPLHF; CDR3nt: TGTGCCACGCAACGAATCGGGACAGGGGGTTCACCCCTCCACTTT
j_gene: TRBJ1-6; v_gene: TRBV5-1; abundance: .; d_gene: .; CDR3aa: CASSSGGGGSPLHF; CDR3nt: TGCGCCAGCAGCTCCGGGGGGGGAGGATCACCCCTCCACTTT